The clone carrying this T cell receptor beta chain was recorded once. The data derive from a study of blood T cell repertoires in COVID-19. Across the study: The study drew acute and convalescent COVID-19 samples from the United States, Italy and Spain. The analysed material was cDNA or gDNA that came from T cells, B-cell-depleted T cells, or PBMCs.

Germline V gene lookup returns CDR1 LNHDA and CDR2 SQIVND (reference sequence). This CDR3 has 12 amino acids. The ends were cut back, 3 bases at V and 3 bases at J, with 5 bases in the middle. Methods used by the authors: Estimation of nucleated cell counts was performed using reference gene primer amplification. Using immunoSEQ multiplex PCR, the repertoire was profiled, and TCRdb retains in-frame clones only, with some absent. The V and J calls and the clone size are those of that table, but D and trimming were determined from the DNA. The profile shows 250,000 to 350,000 clones, nearly 90% of them singletons.

The receptor was isolated from a woman aged 18-29 years with acute COVID-19. This rearrangement joins TRBV19 to TRBJ1-2, with a tentative D call TRBD1 (5 bases). Sequences were obtained from PBMCs or T cells enriched from blood (not recorded which). CDR3 protein: CASSIRDYGYTF. The CDR3 DNA sequence: TGTGCCAGTAGTATCAGGGACTATGGCTACACCTTC.